This T cell receptor (beta chain) was sequenced during a study of CD8 T cells in ankylosing spondylitis (dated by TCRdb to 2015 to 2018). With regard to the full study: The study set out to find disease-linked TCR variants by profiling T cell receptor beta repertoires in ankylosing spondylitis patients and healthy donors. The whole study cohort included 108 healthy donors and 20 to 25 ankylosing spondylitis patients. Peripheral blood was sampled, and synovial fluid was also collected from ankylosing spondylitis patients.

Overall study outcomes, separate from this receptor: The disease-linked clones were reported to be significantly enriched in matched synovial fluid samples from ankylosing spondylitis patients. Blood from ankylosing spondylitis patients appeared to be characterized by a TCR beta motif made up of about 8 highly homologous amino acid variants. A CD8+ phenotype was shown by the disease-linked clones, which were found at relatively low frequencies in peripheral blood. Some TCR beta motif variants had previously been reported in synovial fluid and blood of reactive arthritis patients, which suggested common disease-initiation mechanisms.

Many counts were recorded for this clonotype. Its antigen is not yet known. The sample holds no much larger clone one base away, and base qualities are not on file. From a lookup of the germline V gene (reference sequence), CDR1 and CDR2 are DFQATT and SNEGSKA. V loses 0 bases at its end and J loses 0 bases; junction bases beyond the gene matches: 3. From the cysteine through the phenylalanine, the CDR3 covers 16 amino acids. Only the CDR3 region is kept as DNA, spanning 48 bases read in frame from base 1. TCRdb shows the sequencer as Illumina HiSeq 2500. Quantitative 5'-RACE with molecular barcodes was used to prepare TCR beta libraries. Turning to the authors' computational methods: A new computational method, built on a probabilistic model of VDJ rearrangement, was used to identify disease-linked TCR variants. The public reads were reanalyzed by TCRdb: fastp trimming at Q25, MiXCR alignment, in-frame beta chains only. For every CDR3 protein sequence, its rows merge into one entry that carries the most common genes and DNA. What appears here as the V and J calls and clone size reflects TCRdb's work, not the paper's. The sample has 150,000 to 200,000 distinct CDR3 sequences on record, approximately 16% of them singletons. The ten largest account for approximately 7.8% of the sample.

The sequence was collected from a male donor with ankylosing spondylitis or in good health (not recorded which). Input material: blood, either unsorted or a sorted T cell fraction (not recorded which). The rearranged segments are TRBV20-1 and TRBJ2-2; 8 middle bases align to TRBD2. The CDR3 protein is CSARDAREANTGELFF. The bases are TGCAGTGCTAGAGATGCGCGGGAGGCGAACACCGGGGAGCTGTTTTTT.